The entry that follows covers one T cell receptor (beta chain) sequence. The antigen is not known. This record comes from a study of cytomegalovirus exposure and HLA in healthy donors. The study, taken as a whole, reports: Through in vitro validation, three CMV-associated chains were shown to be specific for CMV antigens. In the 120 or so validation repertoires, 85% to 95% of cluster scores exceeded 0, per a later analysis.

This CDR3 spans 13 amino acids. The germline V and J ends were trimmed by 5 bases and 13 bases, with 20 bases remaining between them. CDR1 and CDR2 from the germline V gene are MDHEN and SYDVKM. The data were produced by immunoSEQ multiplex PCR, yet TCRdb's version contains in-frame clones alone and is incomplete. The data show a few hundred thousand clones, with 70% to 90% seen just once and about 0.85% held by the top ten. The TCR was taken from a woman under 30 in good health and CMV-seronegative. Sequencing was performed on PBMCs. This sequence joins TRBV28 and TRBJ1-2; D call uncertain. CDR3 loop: CASSLTPGLLGTF. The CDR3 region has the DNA TGTGCCAGCAGTCTGACACCAGGACTCCTTGGCACCTTC.